One sample yielded the 18 T cell receptor beta chains listed below, sequenced in a study of CD8 T cells in Susac syndrome (dated by TCRdb to between 2017 and 2020). Library preparation used the immunoSEQ multiplex PCR assay. RNA was extracted using the RNeasy kit, and roughly 0.5 to 1 microgram was reverse transcribed with random hexamers. In-frame beta chains were kept once TCRdb had trimmed the public reads at Q25 with fastp and called clones with MiXCR. Merged by CDR3 protein, the rows form single entries marked with the most common genes and DNA. This sample is represented by roughly 200,000 distinct CDR3 sequences; approximately 96% of them were singletons. Around 0.093% of the sample belongs to the ten largest clones. The sequenced material came from CD4+ T cells from PBMCs. The receptors were gathered from a human donor with multiple sclerosis.

The gene calls are TRBV12-3 or TRBV12-4 and TRBJ2-1, with D maybe TRBD2 (7 bases). Trimming cost V 8 bases and J 7 bases, with 12 bases left between them. The CDR3 covers 12 residues. This CDR3 is CASGGGENEQFF. As DNA, the CDR3 is TGTGCCAGCGGAGGGGGGGAGAATGAGCAGTTCTTC.

The chain has TRBV11-2 and TRBJ1-2, with TRBD1 matching 8 bases. The CDR3 extends over 15 amino acids. J lost 4 bases, V lost 4 bases, and 8 bases had no gene match. In germline, CDR1 is SGHAT, CDR2 FQNNGV. CDR3 DNA sequence: TGTGCCAGCAGCTCACTACAGGGGGGCGGCTATGGCTACACCTTC. It yields the protein CASSSLQGGGYGYTF.

The chain joins TRBV2 to TRBJ1-5, with TRBD1 as a possible D gene (6 bases). The CDR3 spans 17 residues. Germline CDR1 and CDR2: SNHLY and FYNNEI. With 7 bases removed from V and 1 base from J, the gap between germline ends came to 20 bases. The CDR3 region has the DNA TGTGCCAGCAAGACCAACAGTATGACAGGAAGCAATCAGCCCCAGCATTTT. Encoded protein: CASKTNSMTGSNQPQHF.

The chain employs TRBV20-1 and TRBJ1-5; TRBD1 is a possible D gene (5 bases). The CDR3 has 14 amino acids. CDR1 is DFQATT, CDR2 SNEGSKA, per germline (reference sequence). The V end lost 5 bases, the J end lost 4 bases, and 15 bases lay between the germline ends. CDR3 DNA: TGCAGTGCTTCGCCAGGGAGTGGAAATCAGCCCCAGCATTTT. This translates into CSASPGSGNQPQHF.

The chain combines TRBV2 with TRBJ2-3; D ambiguous. Germline V gene lookup returns CDR1 SNHLY and CDR2 FYNNEI. The germline V and J ends were trimmed by 5 bases and 6 bases, with 15 bases remaining between them. The CDR3 is 14 amino acids. The DNA of the CDR3 is TGTGCCAGCAGTCTGACCCCCCAGCCTGATACGCAGTATTTT. Translation: CASSLTPQPDTQYF.

The CDR3 DNA reads TGTGCCTGGAGGGGATTAGAGGGGAATCAGCCCCAGCATTTT. Translation gives CAWRGLEGNQPQHF. This rearrangement joins TRBV30 to TRBJ1-5, with D perhaps matching TRBD1 (5 bases). Germline V gene sequence: CDR1 GTSNPN, CDR2 SVGIG (reference sequence). This CDR3 region has 14 residues. V was trimmed by 3 bases and J by 4 bases, leaving 13 bases between them.

The genes are TRBV20-1 and TRBJ2-5, with 7 positions matching TRBD1. This CDR3 is 15 amino acids long. Germline CDR1 and CDR2: DFQATT and SNEGSKA (reference sequence). Losses at the gene ends were 2 bases for V and 0 bases for J; bases not matched to a gene: 6. The CDR3 bases are TGCAGTGCTAGACCCGGGACAGAGTACCAAGAGACCCAGTACTTC. It is translated as CSARPGTEYQETQYF.

The V gene is TRBV29-1, the J gene TRBJ2-1; the D is unclear. The CDR3 runs 13 residues. Germline CDR1 is SQVTM and CDR2 is ANQGSEA. V was shortened by 3 bases and J by 6 bases, with 12 bases between the two germline ends. This CDR3 reads CSVESVAFNEQFF. DNA for the CDR3: TGCAGCGTTGAGTCCGTCGCCTTCAATGAGCAGTTCTTC.

V usage is TRBV7-8 and J usage is TRBJ2-5, with D unclear. The V gene's germline CDR1 is SGHVS and CDR2 FQNEAQ. CDR3 size: 15 residues. Deletions cut 4 bases from V and 4 bases from J, with 16 bases between. The DNA of the CDR3 is TGTGCCAGCAGCTCCCGGCGACCCCTCGGAGAGACCCAGTACTTC. Translating gives CASSSRRPLGETQYF. Full variable domain (outside the CDR3, taken from reference TRBV7-8 and TRBJ2-5): GAGVSQSPRYKVAKRGQDVALRCDPISGHVSLFWYQQALGQGPEFLTYFQNEAQLDKSGLPSDRFFAERPEGSVSTLKIQRTQQEDSAVYLCASSSRRPLGETQYFGPGTRLLVL.

V gene TRBV10-3 combines with J gene TRBJ1-4; D is unclear. The germline V gene encodes CDR1 ENHRY and CDR2 SYGVKD. CDR3 length: 14 amino acids. Between the trimmed V and J ends, which lost 2 bases and 2 bases, there was a span of 6 bases. The CDR3 spells CAISEGVTNEKLFF. CDR3 DNA: TGTGCCATCAGTGAGGGGGTCACTAATGAAAAACTGTTTTTT.

The V and J genes are TRBV12-3 or TRBV12-4 and TRBJ1-1, with D unclear. V gave up 2 bases and J gave up 0 bases, with 10 bases separating them. This CDR3 region has 15 residues. The CDR3 DNA sequence: TGTGCCAGCAGTTTAATGGCCAGCATGAACACTGAAGCTTTCTTT. This codes for CASSLMASMNTEAFF.

The genes are TRBV5-1 and TRBJ2-4, with D hard to call. Per germline, CDR1 SGHRS and CDR2 YFSETQ. This CDR3 has 13 amino acids. V was trimmed by 1 base and J by 13 bases, leaving 15 bases between them. The CDR3 is CASSLRVADPQYF. The CDR3 region has the DNA TGCGCCAGCAGCTTGAGAGTTGCGGACCCCCAGTACTTC.

This sequence joins TRBV20-1 and TRBJ2-1; tentatively, D is TRBD2 (6 bases). The CDR3 sequence is 13 residues long. CDR1 is DFQATT and CDR2 is SNEGSKA in the germline V gene (reference sequence). V shed 3 bases and J shed 3 bases, with 9 bases lying between them. The chain's CDR3 is CSARAGLYNEQFF. The CDR3 coding sequence is TGCAGTGCTAGGGCGGGGCTCTACAATGAGCAGTTCTTC.

The V and J genes are TRBV29-1 and TRBJ1-2; TRBD1 agrees at 7 bases. With 0 bases clipped from V and 7 bases from J, the junction kept 5 bases outside the gene matches. This CDR3 spans 13 amino acids. Germline CDR1 is SQVTM and CDR2 is ANQGSEA. This CDR3 reads CSVEDLGGPGYTF. The CDR3 nucleotides read TGCAGCGTTGAAGATTTAGGGGGCCCTGGCTACACCTTC.

The chain employs TRBV20-1 and TRBJ2-1, with TRBD2 matching 9 bases. Germline V gives CDR1 DFQATT, CDR2 SNEGSKA (reference sequence). V gave up 2 bases and J gave up 7 bases; unmatched junction bases: 6. This CDR3 has 14 residues. The CDR3 reads CSARILAGPNEQFF. The CDR3 DNA sequence: TGCAGTGCTAGAATCCTAGCGGGACCTAATGAGCAGTTCTTC.

The rearrangement links TRBV9 to TRBJ2-7, with 11 bases fitting TRBD2. V was pared by 5 bases and J by 3 bases, with 4 bases of the junction left unmatched. The CDR3 spans 14 residues. Germline V gives CDR1 SGDLS, CDR2 YYNGEE. CDR3 in amino acids: CASRVTSGDYEQYF. CDR3 bases: TGTGCCAGCAGGGTGACTAGCGGGGACTACGAGCAGTACTTC.

CDR3 sequence (DNA): TGTGCCACCAGCGGGGCCCCGGGGGGGGCTGGAAACACCATATATTTT. Translation gives CATSGAPGGAGNTIYF. This chain connects TRBV15 to TRBJ1-3; tentatively, D is TRBD1 (5 bases). Germline V CDR1 and CDR2: LNHNV, YYDKDF (reference sequence). V shed 5 bases and J shed 2 bases, with 16 bases lying between them. This CDR3 is built from 16 residues.

The chain combines TRBV28 with TRBJ1-1; 7 nucleotides line up with TRBD1. The V gene's germline CDR1 is MDHEN and CDR2 SYDVKM. There are 14 residues in the CDR3. V lost 6 bases and J lost 0; bases outside the gene matches: 4. CDR3: CASRTGQVNTEAFF. The CDR3 DNA reads TGTGCCAGCAGAACTGGACAGGTGAACACTGAAGCTTTCTTT. The full variable domain, its missing parts supplied by reference TRBV28 and TRBJ1-1, is DVKVTQSSRYLVKRTGEKVFLECVQDMDHENMFWYRQDPGLGLRLIYFSYDVKMKEKGDIPEGYSVSREKKERFSLILESASTNQTSMYLCASRTGQVNTEAFFGQGTRLTVV.